One and the same sample provided the 31 T cell receptor beta chains below, sequenced in a study of cytomegalovirus exposure and HLA in healthy donors. 60 Vbeta and 13 Jbeta primers were used in PCR. Here immunoSEQ multiplex PCR was the method, and the copy in TCRdb shows in-frame clones only, minus some. The table has around 120,000 clones, roughly four fifths seen once. Sample: PBMCs. All receptors derive from a woman between 40 and 50 years old in good health and CMV-seronegative.

The rearrangement joins TRBV25-1 to TRBJ2-1, with TRBD2 as a possible D gene (6 bases). CDR1 and CDR2 from the germline V gene are MGHDK and SYGVNS. CDR3 length equals 15 residues. Deletions cut 2 bases from V and 7 bases from J, with 15 bases between. In DNA form, the CDR3 reads TGTGCCAGCAGTGAAGAACTAGCTGGAGGAAATGAGCAGTTCTTC. Amino acids: CASSEELAGGNEQFF.

J is TRBJ2-5 and V is TRBV11-2, with a weak D call TRBD2 (6 bases). Trimming took 4 bases from V and 4 from J, leaving 16 bases between them. Germline values: CDR1 SGHAT, CDR2 FQNNGV. The CDR3 is made up of 15 amino acids. The CDR3: CASSSTLGRSETQYF. In DNA, the CDR3 is TGTGCCAGCAGCTCAACCCTGGGGAGGTCAGAGACCCAGTACTTC.

This clone was seen at least ten times. The chain uses TRBV5-6 and TRBJ2-1, with 10 bases identical to TRBD2. The CDR3 has 15 amino acids. After removal of 1 base from V and 6 bases from J, the junction contained 4 bases not matched to a gene. Germline CDR1 is SGHDT and CDR2 is YYEEEE. The CDR3 bases are TGTGCCAGCAGCTTGTGGCTAGCGGGAGTCAATGAGCAGTTCTTC. This gives the protein CASSLWLAGVNEQFF.

The rearrangement joins TRBV7-2 to TRBJ1-6, with D hard to call. This CDR3 region has 13 residues. Trimming stripped 5 bases from V and 10 bases from J, with 12 bases between. The germline gives CDR1 SGHTA, CDR2 FQGNSA. The CDR3: CASSDRTGSPLHF. In nucleotides, the CDR3 is TGTGCCAGCAGCGACCGGACGGGATCACCCCTCCACTTT.

The chain has TRBV4-2 and TRBJ2-1; a weak D match, TRBD2 (6 bases). V lost 3 bases and J lost 8, with 23 bases in between. The CDR3 spans 17 residues. In germline, CDR1 is LGHNA, CDR2 YNFKEQ. The CDR3 is CASSHQALGLAYDEQFF. The CDR3 region has the DNA TGTGCCAGCAGCCATCAGGCGTTGGGACTCGCCTATGATGAGCAGTTCTTC.

The rearrangement uses TRBV5-1 and TRBJ2-1, with a weak D call TRBD1 (6 bases). Germline CDR1 SGHRS, CDR2 YFSETQ. The CDR3 length is 15 residues. V lost 7 bases to trimming and J lost 0 bases, with 14 bases between them. The chain's CDR3 is CASDQGSSSYNEQFF. Written as DNA, the CDR3 is TGCGCCAGCGATCAGGGGTCAAGCTCCTACAATGAGCAGTTCTTC. Using reference TRBV5-1 and TRBJ2-1 for the parts outside the CDR3, the full variable domain is KAGVTQTPRYLIKTRGQQVTLSCSPISGHRSVSWYQQTPGQGLQFLFEYFSETQRNKGNFPGRFSGRQFSNSRSEMNVSTLELGDSALYLCASDQGSSSYNEQFFGPGTRLTVL.

V gene TRBV11-2 combines with J gene TRBJ2-3, with 8 nucleotides matching TRBD2. The CDR3 runs to 16 residues. J was trimmed by 1 base and V by 6 bases; bases with no gene match: 9. Germline-derived CDR1 and CDR2 are SGHAT and FQNNGV. The CDR3 DNA sequence: TGTGCCAGCAGTCGGGAGCTAGCGGGTGGCACAGATACGCAGTATTTT. Its protein is CASSRELAGGTDTQYF.

The chain combines TRBV28 with TRBJ2-4; D perhaps matches TRBD1 (6 bases). The germline CDR1 and CDR2 sequences are MDHEN and SYDVKM. Trimming took off 6 bases at V and 12 bases at J, with 15 bases between the two ends. The length of the CDR3 is 12 residues. The CDR3 sequence: CASSIQGRSQYF. DNA for the CDR3: TGTGCCAGCAGCATACAGGGCAGAAGTCAGTACTTC.

V usage is TRBV6-4 and J usage is TRBJ1-3; no clear D. Germline assignment: CDR1 MRHNA and CDR2 SNTAGT. V was clipped by 4 bases and J by 15 bases, with 10 bases between them. This CDR3 has 10 residues. CDR3 bases: TGTGCCAGCAGTGGGGCAGCCCCATATTTT. This gives the protein CASSGAAPYF.

The V and J genes are TRBV2 and TRBJ2-7, with a tentative D call TRBD2 (6 bases). The germline V gene has CDR1 SNHLY and CDR2 FYNNEI. This CDR3 region has 14 residues. The V and J ends lost 4 bases and 3 bases respectively, with 13 bases between them. CDR3 region: CASSVGQGLYEQYF. CDR3 coding DNA: TGTGCCAGCAGTGTAGGGCAGGGACTCTACGAGCAGTACTTC.

The chain is built from TRBV2 and TRBJ1-1; 9 bases are a match to TRBD1. This CDR3 has 13 amino acids. Unmatched junction bases numbered 2, after V lost 8 bases and J lost 1 base. Germline values: CDR1 SNHLY, CDR2 FYNNEI. CDR3: CASGGQGNTEAFF. The CDR3 bases are TGTGCCAGCGGGGGACAGGGGAACACTGAAGCTTTCTTT.

This clone was seen just once. This sequence joins TRBV28 and TRBJ2-1, with 9 nucleotides matching TRBD2. The V segment lost 5 bases and the J segment 4 bases; nucleotides outside the gene matches: 6. The V gene's germline CDR1 is MDHEN and CDR2 SYDVKM. This CDR3 region has 15 residues. CDR3 sequence: CASSLGTSGYNEQFF. CDR3 coding DNA: TGTGCCAGCAGTCTCGGCACTAGCGGGTACAATGAGCAGTTCTTC. Filled out from reference TRBV28 and TRBJ2-1, the complete variable domain reads DVKVTQSSRYLVKRTGEKVFLECVQDMDHENMFWYRQDPGLGLRLIYFSYDVKMKEKGDIPEGYSVSREKKERFSLILESASTNQTSMYLCASSLGTSGYNEQFFGPGTRLTVL.

The chain employs TRBV6-5 and TRBJ2-7; TRBD1 is a possible D gene (6 bases). V lost 2 bases to trimming and J lost 1 base, with 9 bases between them. The CDR3 covers 14 residues. Germline CDR1 reads MNHEY; CDR2 reads SVGAGI. The CDR3 spells CASSYLGTSYEQYF. CDR3 in DNA: TGTGCCAGCAGTTACCTAGGGACATCCTACGAGCAGTACTTC.

This chain joins TRBV28 and TRBJ1-1, with unresolved D. CDR3 size: 14 residues. In germline, CDR1 is MDHEN, CDR2 SYDVKM. V lost 7 bases and J 0 bases, leaving 12 bases between the germline ends. CDR3 nucleotides: TGTGCCAGCAACAAACCGCATTTGAACACTGAAGCTTTCTTT. As protein: CASNKPHLNTEAFF.

The V call is TRBV4-3, the J call TRBJ1-2, with 7 bases that match TRBD1. CDR3 length: 14 residues. J lost 3 bases, V lost 4 bases, and 5 bases had no gene match. The germline V gene has CDR1 LGHNA and CDR2 YSLEER. CDR3 amino acids: CASSPRDSYYGYTF. The CDR3 bases are TGCGCCAGCAGCCCTCGGGACAGTTACTATGGCTACACCTTC.

This chain connects TRBV11-2 to TRBJ2-5, with D possibly TRBD1 on 6 matching bases. The closer fit of TRBJ2-7 to the DNA end suggests the J call may be wrong. Germline V gene lookup returns CDR1 SGHAT and CDR2 FQNNGV. CDR3 size: 15 residues. The CDR3 is CASSLELGQPYEQYF. CDR3 sequence (DNA): TGTGCCAGCAGCTTAGAGCTCGGACAGCCCTACGAGCAGTACTTC.

The rearrangement joins TRBV5-6 to TRBJ1-5, with D maybe TRBD1 (5 bases). Between the trimmed V and J ends, which lost 3 bases and 6 bases, there was a span of 13 bases. The length of the CDR3 is 14 residues. CDR1 is SGHDT and CDR2 is YYEEEE in the germline V gene. The CDR3 sequence is CASSWGGLGQPQHF. CDR3 bases: TGTGCCAGCAGCTGGGGGGGGTTAGGTCAGCCCCAGCATTTT.

The genes are TRBV7-2 and TRBJ2-7, with 10 bases lining up with TRBD2. Germline V gene data show CDR1 as SGHTA and CDR2 as FQGNSA. The CDR3 covers 15 residues. Trimming removed 5 bases from V and 4 bases from J; junction bases left unmatched: 8. In nucleotides, the CDR3 is TGTGCCAGCAGCACTCGACTAGCGGGCCCATACGAGCAGTACTTC. Translating gives CASSTRLAGPYEQYF.

The chain has TRBV5-6 and TRBJ2-5; D unresolved. The CDR3 is 13 amino acids. Germline V CDR1 and CDR2: SGHDT, YYEEEE. The V end was cut by 1 base, the J end by 3 bases, with 7 bases between. The CDR3 spells CASSLLIEETQYF. DNA of the CDR3: TGTGCCAGCAGCTTGCTTATAGAAGAGACCCAGTACTTC.

The CDR3 region is CASSPYRGGQYQPQHF. CDR3 nucleotides: TGTGCCAGCAGCCCATACCGGGGGGGACAGTATCAGCCCCAGCATTTT. The rearrangement links TRBV5-8 to TRBJ1-5; 7 bases match TRBD1. V dropped 4 bases and J dropped 5; count of bases not matched to a gene: 12. The CDR3 covers 16 residues. Germline CDR1 SGHTS, CDR2 YDEGEE.

This chain links TRBV7-2 with TRBJ1-4; D is uncertain. The germline V and J ends were trimmed by 1 base and 0 bases, with 9 bases remaining between them. From germline, CDR1 is SGHTA and CDR2 FQGNSA. The length of the CDR3 is 16 residues. CDR3 region: CASSLDRGATNEKLFF. In DNA form, the CDR3 reads TGTGCCAGCAGCTTAGACCGGGGTGCAACTAATGAAAAACTGTTTTTT.

The table lists this clone with a few counts. The rearrangement links TRBV19 to TRBJ2-4, with TRBD2 matching 7 bases. The germline CDR1 and CDR2 sequences are LNHDA and SQIVND (reference sequence). J lost 8 bases, V lost 5 bases, and 15 bases had no gene match. This CDR3 contains 16 residues. CDR3 residues: CASSSPWEGRKDIQYF. The CDR3 DNA reads as TGTGCCAGTAGTTCCCCGTGGGAGGGCCGGAAAGACATTCAGTACTTC. The entire variable domain, with the rest obtained from reference TRBV19 and TRBJ2-4, is as follows: DGGITQSPKYLFRKEGQNVTLSCEQNLNHDAMYWYRQDPGQGLRLIYYSQIVNDFQKGDIAEGYSVSREKKESFPLTVTSAQKNPTAFYLCASSSPWEGRKDIQYFGAGTRLSVL.

The chain is built from TRBV19 and TRBJ1-5; 9 bases are a match to TRBD1. V gave up 3 bases and J gave up 5 bases; unmatched junction bases: 2. This CDR3 comprises 14 residues. Germline CDR1 is LNHDA and CDR2 is SQIVND (reference sequence). CDR3 sequence: CASSIRTGDQPQHF. Written as DNA, the CDR3 is TGTGCCAGTAGTATCAGGACAGGGGATCAGCCCCAGCATTTT.

The chain uses TRBV2 and TRBJ2-3; 12 bases are a match to TRBD2. CDR1 and CDR2 (germline): SNHLY, FYNNEI. The J segment lost 2 bases and the V segment lost 7 bases, leaving 10 bases of the junction unmatched. The CDR3 loop spans 17 amino acids. The CDR3 loop reads CASTLTPSGRDTDTQYF. As DNA, the CDR3 is TGTGCCAGCACCCTAACGCCTAGCGGGAGGGACACAGATACGCAGTATTTT. Drawing the rest from reference TRBV2 and TRBJ2-3, the complete variable domain is EPEVTQTPSHQVTQMGQEVILRCVPISNHLYFYWYRQILGQKVEFLVSFYNNEISEKSEIFDDQFSVERPDGSNFTLKIRSTKLEDSAMYFCASTLTPSGRDTDTQYFGPGTRLTVL.

The J gene is TRBJ1-5, the V gene TRBV6-5; D might be TRBD1 (5 bases). Trimming pared 9 bases from V and 4 bases from J, leaving 10 bases between. The CDR3 has 12 amino acids. Germline CDR1 MNHEY, CDR2 SVGAGI. CDR3 sequence reads: CASKDINQPQHF. CDR3 DNA: TGTGCCAGTAAGGACATTAATCAGCCCCAGCATTTT.

The J gene is TRBJ1-2, the V gene TRBV5-6; D is unresolved. CDR3 length equals 14 residues. V was shortened by 0 bases and J by 7 bases, with 13 bases between the two germline ends. Germline values: CDR1 SGHDT, CDR2 YYEEEE. CDR3 loop: CASSLDGPPRGYTF. The CDR3 nucleotides are TGTGCCAGCAGCTTGGATGGGCCGCCGCGTGGCTACACCTTC.

This chain joins TRBV11-2 and TRBJ1-5; TRBD1 is a possible D gene (6 bases). Looked up from germline, CDR1 is SGHAT and CDR2 is FQNNGV. Trimming stripped 1 base from V and 4 bases from J, with 14 bases between. This CDR3 has 16 amino acids. In DNA, the CDR3 is TGTGCCAGCAGCTTAGGGACAGACCTGGGAAATCAGCCCCAGCATTTT. Encoded protein: CASSLGTDLGNQPQHF.

This chain uses TRBV5-1 with TRBJ2-3; 8 bases match TRBD1. This CDR3 has 16 amino acids. Germline V lookup: CDR1 SGHRS, CDR2 YFSETQ. Trimming cost V 4 bases and J 4 bases; bases outside gene matches: 11. The CDR3 DNA follows: TGCGCCAGCAGCGCCCAGGGGGCCGTCGGGGCAGATACGCAGTATTTT. Protein product: CASSAQGAVGADTQYF.

The V and J genes are TRBV5-1 and TRBJ2-2; D is perhaps TRBD1 (5 bases). The CDR3 runs 16 residues. V shed 1 base and J shed 1 base, with 11 bases lying between them. Per the germline V gene, CDR1 is SGHRS and CDR2 is YFSETQ. CDR3 in DNA: TGCGCCAGCAGCTTGTCGCCAGGGTTGAACACCGGGGAGCTGTTTTTT. Amino acid sequence: CASSLSPGLNTGELFF.

The chain links TRBV6-4 to TRBJ1-1; a weak D match, TRBD1 (5 bases). Trimming stripped 6 bases from V and 1 base from J, with 9 bases between. CDR3 length equals 13 residues. CDR1 is MRHNA, CDR2 SNTAGT, per germline. CDR3 nucleotide sequence: TGTGCCAGCAGCCATCAGGGGAACACTGAAGCTTTCTTT. Translated, it gives CASSHQGNTEAFF.

The chain combines TRBV11-2 with TRBJ2-1; D call uncertain. The V end was cut by 1 base, the J end by 7 bases, with 8 bases between. CDR3 length equals 13 residues. Germline V gene lookup returns CDR1 SGHAT and CDR2 FQNNGV. The CDR3 spells CASSLVRWNEQFF. Here the CDR3 DNA reads TGTGCCAGCAGCTTAGTTCGGTGGAATGAGCAGTTCTTC.